Presented here are 20 T cell receptor beta chains from one specimen sequenced in a study of T cells in Graves' hyperthyroidism and ophthalmopathy. RNA transcripts provided the source from which TCR beta CDR3 regions were amplified. TCR CDR3 underwent first-round RT-PCR with the HTBI primer set. TCRdb independently ran MiXCR on the multiplex PCR reads; one entry per CDR3 protein. The table lists about 360,000 distinct CDR3 sequences, roughly 13% of them singletons, with 9% to 9.5% in the top ten. Sequencing used blood. The source of these receptors is a woman between 18 and 30 years old with Graves' hyperthyroidism.

Ten or more counts support this clonotype. The CDR3 DNA reads TGTGCCAGCAGTTCCGGACCCCAGCAGCCCCAGCATTTT. Encoded protein: CASSSGPQQPQHF. V gene TRBV12-3 or TRBV12-4 combines with J gene TRBJ1-5; unclear D gene. Trimming took off 4 bases at V and 7 bases at J, with 11 bases between the two ends. The CDR3 runs 13 residues.

This clonotype was seen at least ten times. This chain connects TRBV2 to TRBJ1-4; TRBD1 agrees at 9 bases. V trimming: 8 bases; J trimming: 4 bases; junction bases outside the gene matches: 2. The CDR3 runs to 13 residues. Per the germline V gene, CDR1 is SNHLY and CDR2 is FYNNEI. Here the CDR3 reads CASGDRDNEKLFF. Here the CDR3 DNA reads TGTGCCAGCGGGGACAGGGATAATGAAAAACTGTTTTTT.

This clonotype has at least ten counts. The chain recombines TRBV18 with TRBJ1-3; D gene uncertain. This CDR3 region has 14 residues. The V gene's germline CDR1 is KGHSH and CDR2 LQKENI. V was shortened by 3 bases and J by 2 bases, with 8 bases between the two germline ends. In nucleotides, the CDR3 is TGTGCCAGCTCACCCGAGTACGCTGGAAACACCATATATTTT. This sequence encodes CASSPEYAGNTIYF.

This clonotype was seen only a few times. Possible read error: a much larger clone is one base away. The rearrangement joins TRBV7-3 to TRBJ2-1; possibly TRBD1 for D (6 bases). The CDR3 covers 13 residues. Germline V gene lookup returns CDR1 SGHTA and CDR2 FQGTGA. The CDR3 loop is CASSQNRVNGQFF. The CDR3 DNA reads TGTGCCAGCAGCCAAAACAGGGTCAATGGGCAGTTCTTC.

This clonotype was observed at least ten times. V usage is TRBV3-1 and J usage is TRBJ2-1, with TRBD2 matching over 7 bases. Germline lookup yields CDR1 LGHDT and CDR2 YNNKEL (reference sequence). This CDR3 comprises 15 residues. Trimming at V came to 1 base and at J to 4 bases, leaving 4 bases not matched to a gene. The CDR3 region is CASSQVAGEYNEQFF. The CDR3, as DNA: TGTGCCAGCAGCCAAGTGGCGGGAGAATACAATGAGCAGTTCTTC.

A note on this clonotype: A much larger clone is a single base away; this may be a read error. V is TRBV7-2 and J is TRBJ2-5, with D unclear. Germline V gene data show CDR1 as SGHTA and CDR2 as FQGNSA. This CDR3 comprises 13 residues. CDR3 in DNA: TGTGCCAGCACCCCTCGGGCTCAAGGGACCCAGTACTTC. Its protein is CASTPRAQGTQYF.

In this sample, this clonotype turned up many times. The rearrangement joins TRBV12-3 or TRBV12-4 to TRBJ1-5, with D perhaps TRBD1 (6 bases). Trimming removed 5 bases from V and 7 bases from J, with 21 bases in between. The CDR3 runs 16 residues. The CDR3 DNA reads TGTGCCAGCAGTCCAATCAGGGGAGGTAGGGGACAGCCCCAGCATTTT. This translates into CASSPIRGGRGQPQHF.

This clonotype was seen repeatedly, ten times or more. The chain is built from TRBV20-1 and TRBJ1-4; D is unresolved. The ends were cut back, 0 bases at V and 4 bases at J, with 12 bases in the middle. Germline CDR1 reads DFQATT; CDR2 reads SNEGSKA (reference sequence). CDR3 length equals 15 residues. The CDR3: CSARDPGRDNEKLFF. The CDR3 DNA reads TGCAGTGCTAGAGATCCGGGCCGAGATAATGAAAAACTGTTTTTT.

In this sample, this clonotype turned up many times. The chain employs TRBV28 and TRBJ1-5; D unclear. CDR1 and CDR2 from the germline V gene are MDHEN and SYDVKM. This CDR3 comprises 14 residues. The ends were cut back, 4 bases at V and 5 bases at J, with 12 bases in the middle. The CDR3 loop is CASSSGRPDQPQHF. As DNA, the CDR3 is TGTGCCAGCAGTTCCGGACGGCCAGATCAGCCCCAGCATTTT.

This clonotype was detected many times. The CDR3 region is CAWSGGLGEKLFF. The CDR3 DNA reads TGTGCCTGGAGCGGGGGACTTGGAGAAAAACTGTTTTTT. The genes are TRBV30 and TRBJ1-4; possibly TRBD1 for D (5 bases). Between the trimmed V and J ends, which lost 3 bases and 8 bases, there was a span of 13 bases. The CDR3 is made up of 13 amino acids. The germline CDR1 and CDR2 sequences are GTSNPN and SVGIG (reference sequence).

This clonotype was seen at least ten times. At one boundary the junction diverges from the germline segment, which might be a read error. V usage is TRBV3-1 and J usage is TRBJ1-1; D gene ambiguous. CDR3 length equals 12 residues. From germline, CDR1 is LGHDT and CDR2 YNNKEL (reference sequence). The CDR3 coding sequence is TGTGCCAACAGCCAAATGGGAACTGAAGCTTTCTTT. Amino acids: CANSQMGTEAFF.

This clonotype was recorded at least ten times. The chain joins TRBV9 to TRBJ2-1; D uncertain. Between the trimmed V and J ends, which lost 1 base and 9 bases, there was a span of 11 bases. In germline, CDR1 is SGDLS, CDR2 YYNGEE. The CDR3 is 13 amino acids. CDR3 sequence (DNA): TGTGCCAGCAGCGTAAACCAGCCCGGTGAGCAGTTCTTC. It codes for CASSVNQPGEQFF.

This clonotype was detected a few times. A much more abundant neighbour one base away suggests this may be a read error. This chain joins TRBV12-3 or TRBV12-4 and TRBJ2-7; D call uncertain. The length of the CDR3 is 14 residues. CDR3 in amino acids: CASSYYGTSYEQHF. CDR3 bases: TGTGCCAGCAGTTATTACGGAACGTCCTACGAGCAGCACTTC.

This clonotype has a count of ten or more. This chain connects TRBV20-1 to TRBJ2-1, with D perhaps matching TRBD2 (6 bases). Germline CDR1 reads DFQATT; CDR2 reads SNEGSKA (reference sequence). CDR3 length equals 12 residues. V lost 3 bases, J lost 10 bases, and 13 bases lay in between. The CDR3 spells CSARTGLLEQFF. The CDR3 coding sequence is TGCAGTGCTAGGACGGGACTGCTCGAGCAGTTCTTC.

The CDR3 nucleotides are TGCGCCAGCAGCTTGGTGGCGGGAACCTACGAGCAGTACTTC. This translates into CASSLVAGTYEQYF. The chain links TRBV5-1 to TRBJ2-7; D perhaps matches TRBD2 (6 bases). The V gene lost 0 bases and the J gene lost 2 bases, with 9 bases spanning the gap. Per germline, CDR1 SGHRS and CDR2 YFSETQ. The CDR3 spans 14 residues. The full variable domain, in which reference TRBV5-1 and TRBJ2-7 provide the parts outside the CDR3, is KAGVTQTPRYLIKTRGQQVTLSCSPISGHRSVSWYQQTPGQGLQFLFEYFSETQRNKGNFPGRFSGRQFSNSRSEMNVSTLELGDSALYLCASSLVAGTYEQYFGPGTRLTVT.

The sample holds many counts of this clonotype. The CDR3 DNA reads as TGCAGTGCTCCCCCTGAACTAGCGGGACACTACGAGCAGTACTTC. Residues: CSAPPELAGHYEQYF. The chain links TRBV20-1 to TRBJ2-7, with 10 bases lining up with TRBD2. The CDR3 length is 15 residues. Germline V gene sequence: CDR1 DFQATT, CDR2 SNEGSKA (reference sequence). V lost 5 bases to trimming and J lost 3 bases; unmatched junction nucleotides: 10.

With respect to this clonotype: Just one base apart from a much larger clone, this may be a read error. The chain recombines TRBV20-1 with TRBJ2-5; D gene uncertain. The germline V gene has CDR1 DFQATT and CDR2 SNEGSKA (reference sequence). The CDR3 runs 14 residues. The CDR3 spells CRASKLRAQETQYF. The DNA for the CDR3 is TGCAGGGCGTCCAAGTTGAGAGCCCAAGAGACCCAGTACTTC.

The chain is built from TRBV9 and TRBJ1-6; 8 nucleotides match TRBD1. The CDR3 sequence is 14 residues long. Germline-derived CDR1 and CDR2 are SGDLS and YYNGEE. V lost 5 bases to trimming and J lost 10 bases; unmatched junction nucleotides: 8. The CDR3: CASSGQGGLSPLHF. The CDR3, as DNA: TGTGCCAGCAGTGGACAGGGAGGTTTGTCACCCCTCCACTTT.

This clonotype was counted ten times or more. This sequence joins TRBV29-1 and TRBJ1-5; weak D call: TRBD1 (6 bases). Germline-derived CDR1 and CDR2 are SQVTM and ANQGSEA. Trimming left V 4 bases short and J 2 bases short, with 9 bases between. The CDR3 spans 13 residues. CDR3 DNA sequence: TGCAGCGTTGCCAGACAGGGCAATCAGCCCCAGCATTTT. Its translation: CSVARQGNQPQHF.

The chain uses TRBV28 and TRBJ1-5; 9 positions match TRBD1. The CDR3 extends over 16 amino acids. V lost 6 bases and J lost 4; bases outside the gene matches: 10. From germline, CDR1 is MDHEN and CDR2 SYDVKM. CDR3 nucleotides: TGTGCCAGCAGGTTCGGGGACAGGGCGTTTAATCAGCCCCAGCATTTT. It codes for CASRFGDRAFNQPQHF.